This passage covers 27 T cell receptor beta chains from one sample sequenced in a study of metastatic and nonmetastatic thyroid tumors (dated by TCRdb to 2020 to 2021). The library was produced with PCR. Sequencing instrument: Illumina HiSeq 4000. The public reads were run again by TCRdb, first through fastp at Q25 and then through MiXCR, and only productive beta chains were kept. This sample has roughly 30,000 clones in its table, and roughly 29% of those were observed once. Roughly 31% of the sample comes from the top ten. Before undergoing thyroid surgery, none of the patients had been given any kind of treatment. The specimen sequenced was blood. The receptor source for this set is a female donor with papillary thyroid cancer or a benign thyroid nodule (not recorded which). Some clones in this sample may be carry-over from other donors' samples.

The chain is built from TRBV6-2 or TRBV6-3 and TRBJ1-5, with D maybe TRBD1 (5 bases). The germline gives CDR1 MNHEY, CDR2 SVGEGT. There are 14 residues in the CDR3. The germline V and J ends were trimmed by 4 bases and 4 bases, with 11 bases remaining between them. The CDR3 bases are TGTGCCAGCAGTTCAGGGACTGAGAATCAGCCCCAGCATTTT. It encodes CASSSGTENQPQHF.

This clone was recorded many times. J is TRBJ1-4 and V is TRBV10-2; unclear D gene. The CDR3 is 13 amino acids. The ends were cut back, 2 bases at V and 5 bases at J, with 6 bases in the middle. Germline V lookup: CDR1 WSHSY, CDR2 SAAADI. CDR3: CASSEVRNEKLFF. CDR3 nucleotide sequence: TGCGCCAGCAGTGAGGTCAGAAATGAAAAACTGTTTTTT.

This sequence joins TRBV20-1 and TRBJ2-3, with 8 positions matching TRBD2. The CDR3 has 12 residues. Germline V gene data show CDR1 as DFQATT and CDR2 as SNEGSKA (reference sequence). CDR3 sequence: CSFLGGGDTQYF. The CDR3 nucleotides are TGCAGCTTCCTTGGCGGGGGGGATACGCAGTATTTT.

V and J are TRBV15 and TRBJ1-1; possible D gene TRBD1, 6 bases. There are 13 residues in the CDR3. In germline, CDR1 is LNHNV, CDR2 YYDKDF (reference sequence). The V end lost 8 bases, the J end lost 3 bases, and 13 bases lay between the germline ends. CDR3 sequence: CATSGGPDTEAFF. The CDR3 nucleotides read TGTGCCACCTCCGGGGGGCCTGACACTGAAGCTTTCTTT.

This clone came up many times. This chain links TRBV5-6 with TRBJ2-7; 13 positions match TRBD2. The junction had 8 bases not matched to a gene; V was cut back by 4 bases and J by 7 bases. CDR3 length equals 15 residues. Germline loops: CDR1 SGHDT, CDR2 YYEEEE. This CDR3 is CASSPTSGRAWEQYF. DNA of the CDR3: TGTGCCAGCAGCCCAACTAGCGGGAGGGCCTGGGAGCAGTACTTC.

This clone was recorded a few times. J is TRBJ2-2 and V is TRBV20-1; D ambiguous. Germline loops: CDR1 DFQATT, CDR2 SNEGSKA (reference sequence). There are 15 residues in the CDR3. The ends were cut back, 5 bases at V and 5 bases at J, with 18 bases in the middle. The CDR3 bases are TGCAGTGCTTTCCCCCGAGACTTTCGGACCGGGGAGCTGTTTTTT. It specifies CSAFPRDFRTGELFF.

This clone was observed many times. Other DNA sequences of this sample code for an identical CDR3. The rearrangement uses TRBV6-4 and TRBJ2-2; TRBD2 matches 8 bases. With 2 bases clipped from V and 4 bases from J, the junction kept 9 bases outside the gene matches. CDR3 length: 17 residues. CDR1 is MRHNA, CDR2 SNTAGT, per germline. The CDR3 spells CASSDGGLGTGTGELFF. CDR3 nucleotide sequence: TGTGCCAGCAGTGACGGGGGACTAGGGACGGGCACCGGGGAGCTGTTTTTT.

Only one count was recorded for this clone. The chain joins TRBV5-6 to TRBJ2-7; D is undetermined. The CDR3 spans 15 residues. Trimming stripped 4 bases from V and 2 bases from J, with 16 bases between. Looked up from germline, CDR1 is SGHDT and CDR2 is YYEEEE. As DNA, the CDR3 is TGTGCCAGCAGCGCTTCAGCCTATGAACCCTACGAGCAGTACTTC. Its translation is CASSASAYEPYEQYF.

This clone has just a few counts. The J gene is TRBJ1-1, the V gene TRBV6-1; D call uncertain. V was cut by 4 bases and J by 8 bases, with 17 bases left in between. The germline gives CDR1 MNHNS, CDR2 SASEGT. The CDR3 extends over 14 amino acids. DNA for the CDR3: TGTGCCAGCAGTGTGGAATTATCCCCGGGGGAAGCTTTCTTT. The encoded protein is CASSVELSPGEAFF.

A note on this clone: This sequence may be a read error, since a much larger clone differs from it by one base. Other DNA sequences in the same sample also yield this CDR3. This chain links TRBV20-1 with TRBJ2-3; D perhaps matches TRBD1 (6 bases). V was pared by 3 bases and J by 3 bases, with 19 bases between. The length of the CDR3 is 16 residues. Germline CDR1 and CDR2: DFQATT and SNEGSKA (reference sequence). The CDR3 region has the DNA TGCAGTGCTAGGGATCCCCTAGGGGGAGAGACAGATACGCAGTATTTT. Amino acids: CSARDPLGGETDTQYF.

The rearrangement uses TRBV6-1 and TRBJ2-5; a possible D gene is TRBD1 (5 bases). Trimming took 0 bases from V and 2 from J, leaving 10 bases between them. CDR3 size: 15 residues. The germline V gene encodes CDR1 MNHNS and CDR2 SASEGT. The CDR3 region has the DNA TGTGCCAGCAGTGAAGCGTCGCAGGGACAAGAGACCCAGTACTTC. Encoded protein: CASSEASQGQETQYF.

The CDR3 sequence: CASSLLREGYNEQFF. The CDR3 nucleotides read TGCGCCAGCAGCTTGTTGCGGGAGGGGTACAATGAGCAGTTCTTC. The chain couples TRBV5-1 to TRBJ2-1; 9 bases map to TRBD2. V lost 1 base to trimming and J lost 4 bases; unmatched junction nucleotides: 3. This CDR3 region has 15 residues. Germline V gene data show CDR1 as SGHRS and CDR2 as YFSETQ. Variable domain in full (rest from reference TRBV5-1 and TRBJ2-1): KAGVTQTPRYLIKTRGQQVTLSCSPISGHRSVSWYQQTPGQGLQFLFEYFSETQRNKGNFPGRFSGRQFSNSRSEMNVSTLELGDSALYLCASSLLREGYNEQFFGPGTRLTVL.

A remark on this clone: A read error may account for a junction end that differs from germline. This chain uses TRBV10-3 with TRBJ2-7, with TRBD2 identical over 12 bases. The CDR3 length is 14 residues. Germline-derived CDR1 and CDR2 are ENHRY and SYGVKD. The CDR3 sequence is CAIKPGLAGTGMFF. CDR3 nucleotides: TGTGCCATCAAACCGGGACTAGCGGGTACCGGGATGTTTTTC.

This clone has at least ten counts. The chain links TRBV11-2 to TRBJ2-2; D unclear. CDR3 length: 12 residues. From germline, CDR1 is SGHAT and CDR2 FQNNGV. Trimming took 4 bases from V and 2 from J, leaving 2 bases between them. DNA for the CDR3: TGTGCCAGCAGCTCAAACACCGGGGAGCTGTTTTTT. This translates into CASSSNTGELFF.

In this sample, this clone turned up many times. V usage is TRBV19 and J usage is TRBJ2-7; 7 positions match TRBD1. After removal of 3 bases from V and 1 base from J, the junction contained 3 bases not matched to a gene. This CDR3 contains 14 residues. Looked up from germline, CDR1 is LNHDA and CDR2 is SQIVND (reference sequence). CDR3 sequence: CASSMWGQSYEQYF. CDR3 DNA: TGTGCCAGTAGTATGTGGGGACAGTCCTACGAGCAGTACTTC.

This clone was found a few times. The chain has TRBV4-2 and TRBJ2-2; no clear D gene. Trimming stripped 0 bases from V and 2 bases from J, with 7 bases between. Germline V CDR1 and CDR2: LGHNA, YNFKEQ. The CDR3 covers 15 residues. The CDR3 sequence is CASSQDATNTGELFF. For the CDR3, the DNA is TGTGCCAGCAGCCAAGATGCCACCAACACCGGGGAGCTGTTTTTT.

The chain is built from TRBV19 and TRBJ1-2; the D is unclear. Germline CDR1 is LNHDA and CDR2 is SQIVND (reference sequence). Trimming took off 5 bases at V and 2 bases at J, with 15 bases between the two ends. The CDR3 sequence is 15 residues long. CDR3 sequence: CASSPQITENYGYTF. Written as DNA, the CDR3 is TGTGCCAGTAGTCCACAAATCACTGAAAACTATGGCTACACCTTC.

This clone turned up a few times. This chain connects TRBV10-2 to TRBJ1-5; D unclear. The CDR3 extends over 15 amino acids. Germline CDR1 reads WSHSY; CDR2 reads SAAADI. Trimming removed 0 bases at V and 4 bases at J, with 10 bases between. CDR3 in amino acids: CASSESEPRNQPQHF. DNA for the CDR3: TGCGCCAGCAGTGAGTCTGAACCCAGGAATCAGCCCCAGCATTTT.

V gene TRBV7-9 combines with J gene TRBJ1-2; D unclear. V was pared by 5 bases and J by 4 bases, with 14 bases between. The CDR3 spans 14 residues. Germline loops: CDR1 SEHNR, CDR2 FQNEAQ (reference sequence). For the CDR3, the DNA is TGTGCCAGCAGCCCCCACCGAAGCCCCTATGGCTACACCTTC. This encodes CASSPHRSPYGYTF.

In its sample, this clone was seen a few times. The chain combines TRBV6-1 with TRBJ1-2, with D maybe TRBD1 (5 bases). Between the trimmed V and J ends, which lost 2 bases and 6 bases, there was a span of 16 bases. Germline CDR1 is MNHNS and CDR2 is SASEGT. This CDR3 spans 15 amino acids. CDR3 nucleotide sequence: TGTGCCAGCAGTGAAACCGGGACTCTGGTCGATGGCTACACCTTC. Encoded protein: CASSETGTLVDGYTF.

Only a few counts were recorded for this clone. V and J are TRBV28 and TRBJ1-2; no clear D gene. CDR3 size: 16 residues. With 2 bases removed from V and 1 base from J, the gap between germline ends came to 14 bases. The germline CDR1 and CDR2 sequences are MDHEN and SYDVKM. CDR3: CASSLQNVGGNYGYTF. CDR3 coding DNA: TGTGCCAGCAGTTTACAGAACGTGGGCGGTAACTATGGCTACACCTTC.

This clone was counted only a few times. This sequence joins TRBV24-1 and TRBJ2-2; D unclear. This CDR3 is 14 amino acids long. V was pared by 3 bases and J by 3 bases, with 7 bases between. Germline CDR1 is KGHDR and CDR2 is SFDVKD. The CDR3: CATSDLRDTGELFF. In nucleotides, the CDR3 is TGTGCCACCAGTGATCTCAGAGACACCGGGGAGCTGTTTTTT.

This clone was seen at least ten times. The chain has TRBV20-1 and TRBJ2-1; 9 positions match TRBD2. Germline V gives CDR1 DFQATT, CDR2 SNEGSKA (reference sequence). Trimming cost V 3 bases and J 4 bases; bases outside gene matches: 7. The CDR3 extends over 15 amino acids. The CDR3 bases are TGCAGTGCTAGTAGACTAGCGGTGATATACAATGAGCAGTTCTTC. It encodes CSASRLAVIYNEQFF.

This clone turned up a few times. The chain combines TRBV6-1 with TRBJ2-3, with D perhaps given as TRBD1 or TRBD2 (5 bases each). This CDR3 has 15 amino acids. V was shortened by 0 bases and J by 5 bases, with 12 bases between the two germline ends. The germline V gene encodes CDR1 MNHNS and CDR2 SASEGT. CDR3: CASSEAGGTRDTQYF. In nucleotides, the CDR3 is TGTGCCAGCAGTGAAGCTGGGGGTACTAGAGATACGCAGTATTTT.

This clone has a handful of counts. The V and J genes are TRBV19 and TRBJ2-2, with D possibly matching TRBD2 (6 bases). Germline V CDR1 and CDR2: LNHDA, SQIVND (reference sequence). V was cut by 6 bases and J by 4 bases, with 15 bases left in between. The length of the CDR3 is 15 residues. CDR3: CASSPALAGTGELFF. The CDR3 coding sequence is TGTGCCAGTAGCCCGGCACTAGCCGGCACCGGGGAGCTGTTTTTT.

This clone has a count of ten or more. This sequence joins TRBV5-1 and TRBJ2-7; 14 bases agree with TRBD2. Looked up from germline, CDR1 is SGHRS and CDR2 is YFSETQ. This CDR3 contains 15 residues. With V trimmed by 3 bases and J by 4 bases, 3 bases remained unmatched. The CDR3 sequence: CASSSGLAGAYEQYF. DNA of the CDR3: TGCGCCAGCAGCTCGGGACTAGCGGGAGCGTACGAGCAGTACTTC.

This sequence joins TRBV24-1 and TRBJ2-5; D remains unclear. This CDR3 is built from 10 residues. V was pared by 7 bases and J by 1 base, with 0 bases between. CDR1 and CDR2 from the germline V gene are KGHDR and SFDVKD. CDR3 loop: CATSQETQYF. Here the CDR3 DNA reads TGTGCCACCAGCCAAGAGACCCAGTACTTC.